This is a list of T cell receptor beta chains from one sample in a study of vaccination effects on CD4 cells after COVID-19. Method: immunoSEQ multiplex PCR; TCRdb's copy keeps in-frame clones and lacks some. The profile shows some 69,000 clones, 65% to 80% of them singletons. No cognate antigen is known for these TCRs. Material: CD4+ T cells from PBMCs cultured with HCoV-NL63 spike peptides, obtained before COVID-19 vaccination. The receptor source for this set is a human donor who received a COVID-19 vaccine. CDR3s include the opening cysteine and the closing phenylalanine or tryptophan. D genes are given only for firm matches. Not every row has a clone size; where given, it reads once, few, many or a size class.

cdr3_aa cdr3_nt d_call clone_size j_call v_call
CASRSVGTALHF TGTGCCAGCCGATCGGTAGGTACGGCCCTCCACTTT NA few TRBJ1-6 TRBV2
CASSPLALRITGELFF TGTGCCAGCTCACCATTAGCTCTTCGGATTACCGGGGAGCTGTTTTTT NA NA TRBJ2-2 TRBV18
CSVAGVSEKLFF TGCAGCGTTGCCGGGGTTAGTGAAAAACTGTTTTTT NA few TRBJ1-4 TRBV29-1
CASSMPGRSNSPLHF TGTGCCAGTAGTATGCCCGGGCGCTCTAATTCACCCCTCCACTTT NA NA TRBJ1-6 TRBV19
CASSLSSWTDGGYTF TGCGCCAGCAGCTTGAGTTCCTGGACTGACGGCGGCTACACCTTC NA NA TRBJ1-2 TRBV5-1
CASSFLSHPRLLHF TGTGCCAGCAGCTTTCTGTCCCATCCAAGACTCCTCCACTTT NA NA TRBJ1-6 TRBV7-2
CASSSTSLGTDTQYF TGTGCCAGCAGCTCGACTAGTTTAGGCACAGATACGCAGTATTTT NA NA TRBJ2-3 TRBV7-3
CASSLASSGNTIYF TGTGCCAGCAGCTTGGCCAGCTCTGGAAACACCATATATTTT NA few TRBJ1-3 TRBV5-6
CASSIPAAGAINSPLHF TGTGCCAGTAGTATACCCGCCGCCGGAGCCATTAATTCACCCCTCCACTTT NA NA TRBJ1-6 TRBV19
CASSPGLVRAKNIQYF TGTGCCAGCAGTCCAGGACTAGTGAGGGCCAAAAACATTCAGTACTTC TRBD2 NA TRBJ2-4 TRBV6-2/TRBV6-3
CASSRTDSNQPQHF TGTGCCAGTAGTCGGACGGATAGCAATCAGCCCCAGCATTTT NA NA TRBJ1-5 TRBV19
CASSVKGQLGHNQPQHF TGTGCCAGCAGCGTAAAGGGACAGCTTGGTCACAATCAGCCCCAGCATTTT TRBD1 NA TRBJ1-5 TRBV9
CATSDFGFATDTQYF TGTGCCACCAGTGATTTCGGATTTGCCACAGATACGCAGTATTTT NA NA TRBJ2-3 TRBV24-1
CASSNWPGEKLFF TGTGCCAGCAGTAACTGGCCGGGGGAGAAACTGTTTTTT NA NA TRBJ1-4 TRBV6-5
CASSSGGVSGNTIYF TGTGCCAGCAGTTCAGGAGGGGTTTCTGGAAACACCATATATTTT NA few TRBJ1-3 TRBV28
CATSDLLGGTDTQYF TGTGCCACCAGTGATTTGCTCGGAGGCACAGATACGCAGTATTTT NA NA TRBJ2-3 TRBV24-1
CASSLGPGNILGNTIYF TGTGCCAGCAGCCTGGGGCCAGGGAACATACTTGGAAACACCATATATTTT NA once TRBJ1-3 TRBV3-1/TRBV3-2
CATSDFARTGPDTQYF TGTGCCACCAGTGATTTCGCTCGGACAGGCCCAGATACGCAGTATTTT TRBD1 NA TRBJ2-3 TRBV24-1
CASSRTDSYGYTF TGTGCCAGCAGTCGTACAGACAGCTATGGCTACACCTTC NA few TRBJ1-2 TRBV4-2
CASRGTQPQHF TGTGCCAGCAGGGGGACTCAGCCCCAGCATTTT NA NA TRBJ1-5 TRBV28
CASSLLGDNTEAFF TGTGCCAGCAGTTTACTCGGAGATAACACTGAAGCTTTCTTT NA few TRBJ1-1 TRBV28
CASSLSGTDTQYF TGTGCCAGCAGCTTAAGTGGCACAGATACGCAGTATTTT NA few TRBJ2-3 TRBV7-3
CASSLLEFGTEQFF TGTGCCAGCAGCTTACTAGAATTCGGAACTGAGCAGTTCTTC NA once TRBJ2-1 TRBV9
CASSEYGGLYSEAFF TGTGCCAGCAGTGAATATGGGGGGTTGTATTCTGAAGCTTTCTTT NA NA TRBJ1-1 TRBV6-1
CASSPAQGAGYTF TGCGCCAGCAGCCCGGCCCAGGGGGCTGGCTACACCTTC TRBD1 NA TRBJ1-2 TRBV5-1
CASSVGSRTDTQYF TGTGCCAGCAGCGTAGGTTCCAGAACAGATACGCAGTATTTT NA NA TRBJ2-3 TRBV9
CASSLRQIIYNEQFF TGTGCCAGCAGCTTACGACAGATTATCTACAATGAGCAGTTCTTC NA NA TRBJ2-1 TRBV7-8
CASSFLTTTNEKLFF TGTGCCAGCAGCTTTCTGACAACAACTAATGAAAAACTGTTTTTT NA NA TRBJ1-4 TRBV5-5
CASSLARGQDYGYTF TGCGCCAGCAGCTTGGCCAGGGGGCAAGACTATGGCTACACCTTC TRBD1 NA TRBJ1-2 TRBV5-1
CASSLVLGSSTDTQYF TGTGCCAGCAGCTTAGTTTTAGGATCGAGCACAGATACGCAGTATTTT NA NA TRBJ2-3 TRBV7-2
CASSPTGNQPQHF TGTGCCAGCAGCCCTACAGGGAATCAGCCCCAGCATTTT NA NA TRBJ1-5 TRBV5-6
CASSQRPGQGEVNTEAFF TGTGCCAGCTCACAGAGACCGGGACAGGGGGAAGTGAACACTGAAGCTTTCTTT TRBD1 once TRBJ1-1 TRBV18
CASSFWGGEKLFF TGTGCCAGCAGTTTTTGGGGTGGGGAAAAACTGTTTTTT NA NA TRBJ1-4 TRBV12-3/TRBV12-4
CASSELGLGSTGELFF TGTGCCAGCAGTGAATTGGGACTAGGGAGCACCGGGGAGCTGTTTTTT TRBD2 once TRBJ2-2 TRBV2
CASSRGPAGNTIYF TGTGCCAGCAGCCGCGGACCCGCCGGAAACACCATATATTTT NA NA TRBJ1-3 TRBV7-2
CASSLGVLSSGGQETQYF TGTGCCAGCAGCTTAGGAGTTTTATCTAGCGGGGGGCAAGAGACCCAGTACTTC TRBD2 once TRBJ2-5 TRBV11-2
CASSARTSGGTDTQYF TGTGCCAGCAGTGCGAGGACTAGCGGGGGCACAGATACGCAGTATTTT TRBD2 NA TRBJ2-3 TRBV2
CASSLGHSNQPQHF TGTGCCAGCAGCTTGGGTCATAGCAATCAGCCCCAGCATTTT NA few TRBJ1-5 TRBV5-8
CASSPRQGTAIESNTEAFF TGTGCCAGCTCGCCCAGACAGGGGACCGCTATCGAGTCGAACACTGAAGCTTTCTTT TRBD1 NA TRBJ1-1 TRBV18
CASSELVGFFAQNTEAFF TGCGCCAGCAGTGAGCTGGTGGGGTTTTTCGCTCAGAACACTGAAGCTTTCTTT NA NA TRBJ1-1 TRBV10-2
CSVDPGTGMGYGYTF TGCAGCGTTGACCCTGGGACAGGGATGGGCTATGGCTACACCTTC TRBD1 NA TRBJ1-2 TRBV29-1